This TCR beta chain was recovered during a study of CD8 T cells in ankylosing spondylitis. TCRdb reprocessed the 5' RACE reads via MiXCR and lists one record per CDR3 protein. The table has fewer than 250,000 distinct CDR3 sequences, approximately 10% seen once. This clonotype was seen at least ten times. Trimming removed 1 base from V and 5 bases from J, with 10 bases in between. This CDR3 is built from 14 residues. Germline V gives CDR1 MNHEY, CDR2 SMNVEV (reference sequence). This receptor was identified in a male donor with ankylosing spondylitis or in good health (not recorded which). Sequenced: blood, either unsorted or a sorted T cell fraction (not recorded which). This rearrangement joins TRBV27 to TRBJ2-3, with a possible D match to TRBD2 (6 bases). CDR3 bases: TGTGCCAGCAGTTTATGGGGGGATCAAGATACGCAGTATTTT. The encoded protein is CASSLWGDQDTQYF.